This T cell receptor (beta chain) is from a study of metastatic and nonmetastatic thyroid tumors. Overall study context: Repertoire comparisons spanned blood and tumor or nodule tissue from malignant and benign thyroid patients. Findings of the study overall: Across blood and tumor, TCR beta diversity in malignant thyroid tumors was reportedly significantly higher than in benign nodules.

The entire patient cohort was treatment-naive prior to thyroid surgery. TCRdb re-clonotyped the PCR reads via MiXCR. There are 20,000 to 25,000 clones in the sample; 14% to 15% occur only once, and approximately 14% lies in the top ten. This clone showed up just a few times. Its matching antigen is unknown. Its ends do not fully match the called genes, so a read error is possible. The sequencing sample was made of tumor tissue. The receptor was isolated from a female donor with papillary thyroid cancer or a benign thyroid nodule (not recorded which). Some clones in this sample may be carry-over from other donors' samples.

Written as DNA, the CDR3 is TGTGCCACCAGCCTCCGGGCGCAGACGACACCGCTCCACTTT. This sequence encodes CATSLRAQTTPLHF. V gene TRBV15 combines with J gene TRBJ1-6; D remains unclear. The V gene's germline CDR1 is LNHNV and CDR2 YYDKDF (reference sequence). CDR3 size: 14 residues.